These 9 T cell receptor beta chains were all obtained from the same sample, sequenced in a study of metastatic and nonmetastatic thyroid tumors. MiXCR was used by TCRdb to re-call the PCR reads. The data hold tens of thousands of clones, with approximately 24% observed a single time. No treatment of any kind had been given to any patient before thyroid surgery. Specimen: tumor tissue. The source of these receptors is a female donor with papillary thyroid cancer or a benign thyroid nodule (not recorded which). Some clones in this sample may be carry-over from other donors' samples.

The table lists this clone with a few counts. The rearrangement links TRBV7-2 to TRBJ1-2; D might be TRBD1 (5 bases). The CDR3 contains 15 residues. V was cut by 5 bases and J by 3 bases, with 16 bases left in between. CDR1 is SGHTA and CDR2 is FQGNSA in the germline V gene. CDR3 sequence (DNA): TGTGCCAGCAGCACGAGGGGAGGACTATACTATGGCTACACCTTC. Its protein product is CASSTRGGLYYGYTF. Full variable domain (remainder filled in from reference TRBV7-2 and TRBJ1-2): GAGVSQSPSNKVTEKGKDVELRCDPISGHTALYWYRQSLGQGLEFLIYFQGNSAPDKSGLPSDRFSAERTGGSVSTLTIQRTQQEDSAVYLCASSTRGGLYYGYTFGSGTRLTVV.

This clone was counted at least ten times. V is TRBV11-1 and J is TRBJ2-3; D unresolved. CDR1 and CDR2 from the germline V gene are SGHAT and FQDESV (reference sequence). The CDR3 runs to 12 residues. The V gene lost 5 bases and the J gene lost 4 bases, with 7 bases spanning the gap. CDR3 in DNA: TGTGCCAGCAGCCCCGGAGCAGATACGCAGTATTTT. Amino acid sequence: CASSPGADTQYF.

This rearrangement joins TRBV18 to TRBJ1-1, with D unresolved. The V gene's germline CDR1 is KGHSH and CDR2 LQKENI. Trimming cost V 6 bases and J 5 bases, with 13 bases left between them. The CDR3 sequence is 13 residues long. Here the CDR3 reads CASSPMPQTEAFF. CDR3 DNA sequence: TGTGCCAGCTCCCCGATGCCGCAGACTGAAGCTTTCTTT.

This clone was observed a handful of times. The V and J genes are TRBV20-1 and TRBJ1-1, with TRBD1 as a possible D gene (6 bases). V lost 3 bases and J lost 4, with 15 bases in between. Germline-derived CDR1 and CDR2 are DFQATT and SNEGSKA (reference sequence). The CDR3 spans 14 residues. For the CDR3, the DNA is TGCAGTGCTAGTCCCCCCCCGGGGGCCACTGAAGCTTTCTTT. Protein product: CSASPPPGATEAFF.

This rearrangement joins TRBV28 to TRBJ1-2; no firm D call. Germline CDR1 reads MDHEN; CDR2 reads SYDVKM. This CDR3 has 14 residues. The V and J ends lost 7 bases and 6 bases respectively, with 18 bases between them. Here the CDR3 DNA reads TGTGCCAGCATTTTTTGGAGGGCTCTCCATGGCTACACCTTC. It encodes CASIFWRALHGYTF.

This chain links TRBV3-1 with TRBJ2-5, with TRBD2 identical over 11 bases. Unmatched junction bases numbered 3, after V lost 4 bases and J lost 5 bases. The germline CDR1 and CDR2 sequences are LGHDT and YNNKEL (reference sequence). The CDR3 has 14 residues. This CDR3 reads CASSPIAGGETQYF. The CDR3 DNA is TGTGCCAGCAGCCCTATAGCGGGAGGGGAGACCCAGTACTTC.

The V gene is TRBV6-1, the J gene TRBJ2-3; tentative D call: TRBD1 (5 bases). The V end lost 3 bases, the J end lost 3 bases, and 16 bases lay between the germline ends. Germline CDR1 MNHNS, CDR2 SASEGT. This CDR3 comprises 16 residues. The CDR3 bases are TGTGCCAGCAGTGAGGTGGCAGGGTACGGGACAGATACGCAGTATTTT. It encodes CASSEVAGYGTDTQYF.

This clone was recorded many times. The CDR3 here is CASSQAAGIQETQYF. In nucleotides, the CDR3 is TGTGCCAGCAGCCAAGCGGCGGGCATCCAAGAGACCCAGTACTTC. This chain joins TRBV4-2 and TRBJ2-5; maybe TRBD2 (5 bases). Germline loops: CDR1 LGHNA, CDR2 YNFKEQ. There are 15 residues in the CDR3. The germline V and J ends were trimmed by 1 base and 1 base, with 10 bases remaining between them.

This clone occurred once. This may arise from a read error, as a much more abundant clone is one base away. The same CDR3 arises from other DNA sequences in this sample as well. This rearrangement joins TRBV20-1 to TRBJ2-5; D might be TRBD1 (5 bases). Germline CDR1 DFQATT, CDR2 SNEGSKA (reference sequence). V lost 6 bases and J 4 bases, leaving 15 bases between the germline ends. CDR3 length equals 13 residues. This chain's CDR3 is CSAHQRGGETQYF. DNA of the CDR3: TGCAGTGCCCACCAAAGGGGTGGAGAGACCCAGTACTTC.